Listed here are 3 T cell receptor beta chains from one sample, sequenced in a study of preoperative IRX-2 immunotherapy in early breast cancer. The treatment here: preoperative locoregional IRX-2 cytokine immunotherapy. Sequencing used immunoSEQ multiplex PCR; TCRdb keeps in-frame clones, though not all of them. The sample has some 30,000 clones; 85% to 90% are singletons. The sample was gathered from a patient treated with IRX-2 immunotherapy. These receptors were obtained from a human donor with breast cancer.

This chain uses TRBV28 with TRBJ2-4; D uncertain. The CDR3 totals 13 residues. Germline V gene sequence: CDR1 MDHEN, CDR2 SYDVKM. Trimming pared 7 bases from V and 6 bases from J, leaving 13 bases between. CDR3 nucleotides: TGTGCCAGCAAGCAGAATTATGGAAACATTCAGTACTTC. It yields the protein CASKQNYGNIQYF.

The chain couples TRBV6-1 to TRBJ2-7; no clear D. The CDR3 has 14 amino acids. Trimming pared 0 bases from V and 4 bases from J, leaving 10 bases between. Germline V CDR1 and CDR2: MNHNS, SASEGT. CDR3 coding DNA: TGTGCCAGCAGTGAAGCCGGGCCGACTTACGAGCAGTACTTC. Translated, it gives CASSEAGPTYEQYF.

The V call is TRBV5-4, the J call TRBJ2-1; D perhaps matches TRBD2 (7 bases). The length of the CDR3 is 16 residues. Looked up from germline, CDR1 is SGHNT and CDR2 is YYREEE (reference sequence). Deletions cut 4 bases from V and 4 bases from J, with 18 bases between. The CDR3, as DNA: TGTGCCAGCAGCCCCGGGGGGCGGGGAGGTTACAATGAGCAGTTCTTC. This translates into CASSPGGRGGYNEQFF.